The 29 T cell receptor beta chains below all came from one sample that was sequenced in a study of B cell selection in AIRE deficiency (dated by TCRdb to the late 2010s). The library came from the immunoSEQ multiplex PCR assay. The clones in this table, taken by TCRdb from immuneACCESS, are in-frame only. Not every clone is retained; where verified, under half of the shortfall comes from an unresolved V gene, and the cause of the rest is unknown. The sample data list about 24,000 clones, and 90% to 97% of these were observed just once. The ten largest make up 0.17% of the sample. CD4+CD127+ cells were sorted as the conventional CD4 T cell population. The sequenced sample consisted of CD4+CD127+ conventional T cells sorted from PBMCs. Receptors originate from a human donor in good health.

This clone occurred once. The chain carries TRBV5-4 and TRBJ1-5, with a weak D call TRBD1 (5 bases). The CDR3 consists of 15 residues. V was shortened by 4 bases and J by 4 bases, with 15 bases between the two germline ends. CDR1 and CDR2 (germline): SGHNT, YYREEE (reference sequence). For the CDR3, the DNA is TGTGCCAGCAGCGGGGGACGGATTCTAAATCAGCCCCAGCATTTT. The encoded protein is CASSGGRILNQPQHF.

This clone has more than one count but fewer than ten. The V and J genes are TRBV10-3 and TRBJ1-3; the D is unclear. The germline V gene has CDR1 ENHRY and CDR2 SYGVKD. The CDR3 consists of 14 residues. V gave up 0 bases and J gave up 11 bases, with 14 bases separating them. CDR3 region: CAISESRAEYAIYF. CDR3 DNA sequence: TGTGCCATCAGTGAGTCCCGGGCAGAATACGCCATATATTTT.

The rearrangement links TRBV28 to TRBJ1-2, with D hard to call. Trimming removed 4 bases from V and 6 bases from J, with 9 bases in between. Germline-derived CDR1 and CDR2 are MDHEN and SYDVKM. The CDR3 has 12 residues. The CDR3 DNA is TGTGCCAGCAGTTACCGGACTGATGGCTACACCTTC. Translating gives CASSYRTDGYTF.

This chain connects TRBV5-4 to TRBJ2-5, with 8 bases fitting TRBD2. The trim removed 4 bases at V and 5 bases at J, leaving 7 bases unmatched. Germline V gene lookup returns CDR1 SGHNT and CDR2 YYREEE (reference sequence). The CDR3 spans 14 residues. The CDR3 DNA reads TGTGCCAGCAGCCCGGGGGGGGACTATGAGACCCAGTACTTC. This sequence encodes CASSPGGDYETQYF.

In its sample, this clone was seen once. The CDR3 DNA follows: TGCGCCAGCAGCTCACAGGGGGCGGTTGGAGAAAAACTGTTTTTT. This encodes CASSSQGAVGEKLFF. The chain is built from TRBV5-1 and TRBJ1-4, with 9 bases aligning to TRBD1. This CDR3 is 15 amino acids long. J gave up 8 bases and V 3 bases, and 8 bases lay outside the gene matches. Germline lookup yields CDR1 SGHRS and CDR2 YFSETQ.

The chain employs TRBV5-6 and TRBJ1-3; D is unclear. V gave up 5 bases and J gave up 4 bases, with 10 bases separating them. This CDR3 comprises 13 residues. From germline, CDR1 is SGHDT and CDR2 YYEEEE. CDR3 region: CASSRTQGNTIYF. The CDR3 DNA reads TGTGCCAGCAGTCGGACGCAAGGAAACACCATATATTTT.

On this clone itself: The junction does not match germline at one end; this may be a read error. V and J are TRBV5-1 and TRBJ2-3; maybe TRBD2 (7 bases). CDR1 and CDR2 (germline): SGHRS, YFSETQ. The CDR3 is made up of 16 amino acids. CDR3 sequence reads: CASTLSGGASTDTQYF. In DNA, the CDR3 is TGCGCCAGCACCTTGTCTGGGGGGGCTAGCACAGATACGCAGTATTTT.

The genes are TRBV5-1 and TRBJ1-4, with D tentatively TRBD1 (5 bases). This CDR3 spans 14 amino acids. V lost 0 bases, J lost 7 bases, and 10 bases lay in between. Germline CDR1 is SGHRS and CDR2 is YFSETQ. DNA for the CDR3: TGCGCCAGCAGCTTGGGGAGGGGTGGTGAAAAACTGTTTTTT. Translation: CASSLGRGGEKLFF.

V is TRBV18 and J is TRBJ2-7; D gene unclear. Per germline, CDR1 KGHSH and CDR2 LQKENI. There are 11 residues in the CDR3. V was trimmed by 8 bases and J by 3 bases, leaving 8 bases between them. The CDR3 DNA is TGTGCCAGCCAGATTGGCTACGAGCAGTACTTC. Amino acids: CASQIGYEQYF.

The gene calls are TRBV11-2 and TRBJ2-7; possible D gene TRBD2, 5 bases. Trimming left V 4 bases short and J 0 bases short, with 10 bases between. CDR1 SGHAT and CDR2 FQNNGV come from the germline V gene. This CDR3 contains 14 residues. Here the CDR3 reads CASSSRTASYEQYF. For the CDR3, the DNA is TGTGCCAGCAGCTCGAGGACTGCCTCCTACGAGCAGTACTTC.

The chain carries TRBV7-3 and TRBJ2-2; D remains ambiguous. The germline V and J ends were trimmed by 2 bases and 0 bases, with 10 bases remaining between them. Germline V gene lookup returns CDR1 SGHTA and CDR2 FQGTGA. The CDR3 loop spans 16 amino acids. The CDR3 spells CASSLLTPSNTGELFF. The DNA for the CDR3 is TGTGCCAGCAGCTTATTAACCCCCTCGAACACCGGGGAGCTGTTTTTT.

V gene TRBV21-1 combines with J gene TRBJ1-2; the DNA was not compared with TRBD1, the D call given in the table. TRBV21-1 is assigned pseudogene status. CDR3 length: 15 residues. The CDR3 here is CASTPPRQNDYGYTF. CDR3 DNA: TGTGCCAGCACCCCGCCCAGACAAAATGACTATGGCTACACCTTC.

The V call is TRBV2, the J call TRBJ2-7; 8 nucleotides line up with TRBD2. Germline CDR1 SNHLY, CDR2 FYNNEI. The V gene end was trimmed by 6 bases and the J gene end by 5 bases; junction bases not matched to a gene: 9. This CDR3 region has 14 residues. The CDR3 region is CASRPGLAGDEQYF. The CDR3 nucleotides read TGTGCCAGCAGACCCGGACTAGCCGGGGACGAGCAGTACTTC.

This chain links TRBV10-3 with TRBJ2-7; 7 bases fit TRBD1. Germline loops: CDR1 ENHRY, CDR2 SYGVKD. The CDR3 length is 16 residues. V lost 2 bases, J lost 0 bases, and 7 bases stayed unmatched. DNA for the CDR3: TGTGCCATCAGTGAGAAGGGACAGTCAAGCTCCTACGAGCAGTACTTC. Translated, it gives CAISEKGQSSSYEQYF.

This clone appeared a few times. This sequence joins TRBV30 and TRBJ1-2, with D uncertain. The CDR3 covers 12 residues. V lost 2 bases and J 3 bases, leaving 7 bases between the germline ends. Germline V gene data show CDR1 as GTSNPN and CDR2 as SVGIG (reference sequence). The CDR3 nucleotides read TGTGCCTGGAGTACGTCGTACTATGGCTACACCTTC. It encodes CAWSTSYYGYTF.

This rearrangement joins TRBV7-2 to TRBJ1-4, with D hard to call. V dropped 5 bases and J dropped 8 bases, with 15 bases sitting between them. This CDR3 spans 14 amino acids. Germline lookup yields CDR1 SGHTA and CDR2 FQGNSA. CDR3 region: CASSPGNRGEKLFF. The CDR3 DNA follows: TGTGCCAGCAGCCCGGGAAACCGCGGGGAAAAACTGTTTTTT. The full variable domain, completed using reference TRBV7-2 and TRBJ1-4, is GAGVSQSPSNKVTEKGKDVELRCDPISGHTALYWYRQSLGQGLEFLIYFQGNSAPDKSGLPSDRFSAERTGGSVSTLTIQRTQQEDSAVYLCASSPGNRGEKLFFGSGTQLSVL.

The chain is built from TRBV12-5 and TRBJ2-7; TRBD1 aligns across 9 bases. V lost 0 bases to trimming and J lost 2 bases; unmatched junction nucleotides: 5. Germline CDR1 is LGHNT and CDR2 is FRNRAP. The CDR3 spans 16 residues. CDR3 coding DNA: TGTGCTAGTGGTTTGGTCTTGGGACAGGGACCCTACGAGCAGTACTTC. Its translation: CASGLVLGQGPYEQYF.

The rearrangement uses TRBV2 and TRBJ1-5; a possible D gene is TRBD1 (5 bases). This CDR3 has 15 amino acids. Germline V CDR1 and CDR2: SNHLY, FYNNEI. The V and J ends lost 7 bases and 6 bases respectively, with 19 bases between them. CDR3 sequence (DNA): TGTGCCAGCACCGGATTCTTCGGGGGGTCTCAGCCCCAGCATTTT. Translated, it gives CASTGFFGGSQPQHF.

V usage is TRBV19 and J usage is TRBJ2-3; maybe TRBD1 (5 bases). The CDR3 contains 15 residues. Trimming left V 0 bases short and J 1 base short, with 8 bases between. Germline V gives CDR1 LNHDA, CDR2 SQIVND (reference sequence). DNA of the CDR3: TGTGCCAGTAGTATAGAGGCAGGGCGCACAGATACGCAGTATTTT. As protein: CASSIEAGRTDTQYF.

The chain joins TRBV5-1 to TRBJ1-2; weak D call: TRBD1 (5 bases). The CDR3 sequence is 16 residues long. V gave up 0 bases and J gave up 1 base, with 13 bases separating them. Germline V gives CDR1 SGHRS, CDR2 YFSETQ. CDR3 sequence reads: CASSLAEVGLNYGYTF. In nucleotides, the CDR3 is TGCGCCAGCAGCTTGGCCGAGGTGGGGCTTAACTATGGCTACACCTTC.

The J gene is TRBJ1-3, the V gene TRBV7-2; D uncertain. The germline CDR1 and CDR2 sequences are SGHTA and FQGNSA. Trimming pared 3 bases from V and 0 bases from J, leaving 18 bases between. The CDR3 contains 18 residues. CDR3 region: CASSFGALQISSGNTIYF. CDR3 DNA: TGTGCCAGCAGCTTCGGCGCGCTACAAATTAGCTCTGGAAACACCATATATTTT. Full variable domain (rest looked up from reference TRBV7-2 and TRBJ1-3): GAGVSQSPSNKVTEKGKDVELRCDPISGHTALYWYRQSLGQGLEFLIYFQGNSAPDKSGLPSDRFSAERTGGSVSTLTIQRTQQEDSAVYLCASSFGALQISSGNTIYFGEGSWLTVV.

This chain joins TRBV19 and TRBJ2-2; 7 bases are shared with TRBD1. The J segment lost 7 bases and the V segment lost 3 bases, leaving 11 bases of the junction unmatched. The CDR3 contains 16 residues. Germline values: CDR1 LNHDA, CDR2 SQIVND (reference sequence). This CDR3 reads CASSIPPSGGFGELFF. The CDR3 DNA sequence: TGTGCCAGTAGTATCCCTCCGTCAGGGGGTTTCGGGGAGCTGTTTTTT.

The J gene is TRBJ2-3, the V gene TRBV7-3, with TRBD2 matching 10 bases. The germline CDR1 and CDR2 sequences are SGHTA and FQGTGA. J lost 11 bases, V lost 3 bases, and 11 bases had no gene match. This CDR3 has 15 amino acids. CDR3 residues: CASSFKTSGPPRQYF. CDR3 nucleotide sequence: TGTGCCAGCAGCTTTAAGACTAGCGGGCCCCCCCGGCAGTATTTT.

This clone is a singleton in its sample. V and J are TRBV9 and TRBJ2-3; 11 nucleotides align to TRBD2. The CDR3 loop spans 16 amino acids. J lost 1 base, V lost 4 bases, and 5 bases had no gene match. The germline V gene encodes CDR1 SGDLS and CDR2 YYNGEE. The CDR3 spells CASSPLTSGGTDTQYF. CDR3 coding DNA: TGTGCCAGCAGCCCTTTGACTAGCGGGGGCACAGATACGCAGTATTTT.

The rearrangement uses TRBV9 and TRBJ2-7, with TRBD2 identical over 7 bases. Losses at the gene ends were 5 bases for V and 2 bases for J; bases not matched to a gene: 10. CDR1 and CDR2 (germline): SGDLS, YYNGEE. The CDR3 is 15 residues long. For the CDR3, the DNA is TGTGCCAGCAGTCGTACAAGCGGGGCGACCTACGAGCAGTACTTC. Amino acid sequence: CASSRTSGATYEQYF.

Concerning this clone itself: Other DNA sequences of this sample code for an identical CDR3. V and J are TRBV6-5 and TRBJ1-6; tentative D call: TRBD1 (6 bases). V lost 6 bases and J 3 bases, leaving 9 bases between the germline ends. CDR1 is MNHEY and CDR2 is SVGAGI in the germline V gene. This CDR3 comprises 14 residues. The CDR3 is CASSSTGYNSPLHF. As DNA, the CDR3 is TGTGCCAGCAGCTCGACAGGCTATAATTCACCCCTCCACTTT.

The CDR3: CASSVGTGSGNTIYF. In nucleotides, the CDR3 is TGTGCCAGCAGCGTAGGGACAGGCTCTGGAAACACCATATATTTT. The chain links TRBV9 to TRBJ1-3, with 7 bases fitting TRBD1. The CDR3 contains 15 residues. From germline, CDR1 is SGDLS and CDR2 YYNGEE. With 0 bases clipped from V and 0 bases from J, the junction kept 0 bases outside the gene matches.

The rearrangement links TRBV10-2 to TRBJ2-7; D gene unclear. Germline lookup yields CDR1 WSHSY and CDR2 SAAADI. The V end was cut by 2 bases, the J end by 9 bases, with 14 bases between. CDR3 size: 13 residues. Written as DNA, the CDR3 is TGCGCCAGCAGTGAGACCGGGCGTACTTCGCAGTACTTC. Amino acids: CASSETGRTSQYF.

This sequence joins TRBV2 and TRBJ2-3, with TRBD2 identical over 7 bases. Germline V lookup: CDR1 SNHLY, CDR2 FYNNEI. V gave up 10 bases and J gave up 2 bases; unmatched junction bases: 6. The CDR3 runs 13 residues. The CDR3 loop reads CATGLGITDTQYF. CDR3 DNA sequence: TGTGCCACCGGACTAGGGATCACAGATACGCAGTATTTT.